This entry lists 20 T cell receptor beta chains sequenced from one sample in a study of human T cells and chemical hapten exposure (dated by TCRdb to the early 2020s). Library prep was done by RACE. TCRdb shows the sequencer as NextSeq 500. TCRdb trimmed the raw reads at Q25, called clones with MiXCR and kept productive beta chains. Every CDR3 protein is listed once, alongside the most common genes and DNA of its rows. A total of some 74,000 distinct CDR3 sequences appear in this sample, roughly 15% of them only once. The ten largest clones capture 4.6% of the sample. In the paper's terms, the time point label means: pre-sensitization, week 0. This specimen's treatment or condition label, per the study, means: therapeutic diphenylcyclopropenone sensitization with weekly scalp DPC. The sample in question was whole blood, obtained in connection with sensitization to the hapten diphenylcyclopropenone (DPC). All receptors derive from a woman in her forties or fifties with alopecia areata. Some clones in this sample may be carry-over from other donors' samples.

This clonotype was counted at least ten times. The V and J genes are TRBV20-1 and TRBJ2-2; 11 nucleotides align to TRBD2. Unmatched junction bases numbered 12, after V lost 1 base and J lost 2 bases. The CDR3 is made up of 19 amino acids. Germline V gene data show CDR1 as DFQATT and CDR2 as SNEGSKA (reference sequence). The CDR3 sequence is CSARAGSLAGGTNTGELFF. CDR3 bases: TGCAGTGCTAGAGCTGGGTCGCTAGCGGGAGGAACCAACACCGGGGAGCTGTTTTTT.

A few counts support this clonotype. The V gene is TRBV2, the J gene TRBJ2-3, with D possibly being TRBD2 (6 bases). The CDR3 is 14 residues long. Trimming took 4 bases from V and 4 from J, leaving 12 bases between them. The germline V gene has CDR1 SNHLY and CDR2 FYNNEI. The CDR3 DNA is TGTGCCAGCAGTGGTGGCGGGACGGCAGATACGCAGTATTTT. Translated: CASSGGGTADTQYF.

The chain joins TRBV20-1 to TRBJ2-3; D remains unclear. The CDR3 consists of 14 residues. Germline V lookup: CDR1 DFQATT, CDR2 SNEGSKA (reference sequence). Trimming took 3 bases from V and 1 from J, leaving 11 bases between them. Written as DNA, the CDR3 is TGCAGTGCTAGTGAAAAAAGGGGCACAGATACGCAGTATTTT. Amino acids: CSASEKRGTDTQYF.

V is TRBV28 and J is TRBJ2-1, with D perhaps matching TRBD1 (5 bases). CDR3 length: 17 residues. V lost 4 bases and J lost 9, with 25 bases in between. Germline assignment: CDR1 MDHEN and CDR2 SYDVKM. Here the CDR3 DNA reads TGTGCCAGCAGTTCCAGAAGGGGCAGGGAAGTCGGAAGTGAGCAGTTCTTC. It codes for CASSSRRGREVGSEQFF.

This clonotype was picked up many times. V is TRBV10-3 and J is TRBJ1-5; D possibly corresponds to TRBD1 (6 bases). The CDR3 is 13 amino acids. Germline V gene lookup returns CDR1 ENHRY and CDR2 SYGVKD. The V end was cut by 6 bases, the J end by 4 bases, with 10 bases between. CDR3 loop: CAISQGKNQPQHF. As DNA, the CDR3 is TGTGCCATCAGCCAGGGGAAGAATCAGCCCCAGCATTTT.

In its sample, this clonotype was seen a few times. V is TRBV6-6 and J is TRBJ2-3; TRBD2 matches at 8 bases. Trimming at V came to 2 bases and at J to 1 base, leaving 8 bases not matched to a gene. This CDR3 has 17 residues. Germline CDR1 and CDR2: MNHNY and SVGAGI (reference sequence). This CDR3 reads CASSYGNSGIRTDTQYF. The CDR3 coding sequence is TGTGCCAGCAGTTACGGAAATAGCGGGATCCGCACAGATACGCAGTATTTT.

The chain links TRBV7-8 to TRBJ1-2, with D maybe TRBD1 (6 bases). CDR3 length: 14 residues. Germline assignment: CDR1 SGHVS and CDR2 FQNEAQ. V dropped 4 bases and J dropped 4 bases, with 13 bases sitting between them. For the CDR3, the DNA is TGTGCCAGCAGCTCCCGGTTAGGGGGCTATGGCTACACCTTC. Amino acid sequence: CASSSRLGGYGYTF.

This chain joins TRBV29-1 and TRBJ1-4, with D perhaps TRBD1 (5 bases). Germline loops: CDR1 SQVTM, CDR2 ANQGSEA. The CDR3 covers 12 residues. The ends were cut back, 7 bases at V and 3 bases at J, with 9 bases in the middle. This CDR3 is CSARGANEKLFF. In nucleotides, the CDR3 is TGCAGCGCCCGAGGGGCTAATGAAAAACTGTTTTTT.

V usage is TRBV6-5 and J usage is TRBJ2-2; D uncertain. The V end was cut by 0 bases, the J end by 5 bases, with 7 bases between. The germline gives CDR1 MNHEY, CDR2 SVGAGI. The CDR3 length is 14 residues. In DNA, the CDR3 is TGTGCCAGCAGTTACTCCCCTCGAACCGGGGAGCTGTTTTTT. This encodes CASSYSPRTGELFF.

This clonotype was seen only a few times. The chain couples TRBV11-3 to TRBJ1-1, with 8 bases identical to TRBD1. Germline CDR1 is SGHNT and CDR2 is YENEEA. V dropped 5 bases and J dropped 3; count of bases not matched to a gene: 2. The CDR3 extends over 13 amino acids. CDR3 in DNA: TGTGCCAGCAGCCAGGACAGGGACACTGAAGCTTTCTTT. It yields the protein CASSQDRDTEAFF.

This clonotype was recorded a few times. The J gene is TRBJ2-7, the V gene TRBV7-9, with TRBD1 matching 8 bases. J was trimmed by 7 bases and V by 5 bases; bases with no gene match: 10. This CDR3 spans 14 amino acids. Germline lookup yields CDR1 SEHNR and CDR2 FQNEAQ (reference sequence). This CDR3 is CASSAGARGLEQYF. DNA of the CDR3: TGTGCCAGCAGCGCGGGTGCCAGGGGGCTTGAGCAGTACTTC.

V and J are TRBV28 and TRBJ1-5; 8 nucleotides match TRBD1. This CDR3 spans 13 amino acids. Germline-derived CDR1 and CDR2 are MDHEN and SYDVKM. Trimming at V came to 6 bases and at J to 9 bases, leaving 7 bases not matched to a gene. The CDR3 sequence is CASRDRGGWPQHF. As DNA, the CDR3 is TGTGCCAGCAGAGACAGGGGCGGGTGGCCCCAGCATTTT.

This clonotype appeared many times. J is TRBJ1-1 and V is TRBV6-2 or TRBV6-3; TRBD1 matches 7 bases. From germline, CDR1 is MNHEY and CDR2 SVGEGT. V was clipped by 6 bases and J by 3 bases; unmatched bases: 7. CDR3 size: 14 residues. As DNA, the CDR3 is TGTGCCAGCAGGAGACAGGGAGGATACACTGAAGCTTTCTTT. Translating it yields CASRRQGGYTEAFF.

V usage is TRBV20-1 and J usage is TRBJ2-2; 8 bases agree with TRBD1. J lost 3 bases, V lost 3 bases, and 9 bases had no gene match. Germline loops: CDR1 DFQATT, CDR2 SNEGSKA (reference sequence). The CDR3 runs 16 residues. The CDR3 bases are TGCAGTGCTAGGTCGGCTACAGGGGGTGACACCGGGGAGCTGTTTTTT. It yields the protein CSARSATGGDTGELFF.

This clonotype was counted a few times. J is TRBJ2-1 and V is TRBV18; TRBD2 agrees at 9 bases. Germline CDR1 and CDR2: KGHSH and LQKENI. The CDR3 contains 18 residues. The V segment lost 1 base and the J segment 7 bases; nucleotides outside the gene matches: 14. The CDR3 here is CASSPLGFASSGKNEQFF. The CDR3 nucleotides read TGTGCCAGCTCACCACTTGGTTTTGCTTCTAGCGGGAAGAATGAGCAGTTCTTC.

The sample holds a few counts of this clonotype. The chain joins TRBV11-2 to TRBJ2-3; 9 bases agree with TRBD1. V lost 6 bases and J lost 4; bases outside the gene matches: 5. This CDR3 spans 14 amino acids. The V gene's germline CDR1 is SGHAT and CDR2 FQNNGV. As DNA, the CDR3 is TGTGCCAGCAGGCGGGACAGGGAAGCAGATACGCAGTATTTT. This codes for CASRRDREADTQYF.

This clonotype was recorded a few times. This sequence joins TRBV6-2 or TRBV6-3 and TRBJ2-1; TRBD2 is a possible D gene (6 bases). CDR1 MNHEY and CDR2 SVGEGT come from the germline V gene. The CDR3 spans 15 residues. Trimming removed 0 bases from V and 7 bases from J, with 13 bases in between. The CDR3 DNA reads TGTGCCAGCAGTTACTCGAGTGGGACTGCTAATGAGCAGTTCTTC. As protein: CASSYSSGTANEQFF.

The chain combines TRBV6-2 or TRBV6-3 with TRBJ2-2; no reliable D call. Germline-derived CDR1 and CDR2 are MNHEY and SVGEGT. The CDR3 totals 12 residues. The ends were cut back, 5 bases at V and 7 bases at J, with 8 bases in the middle. CDR3 in amino acids: CASSLSGGELFF. DNA for the CDR3: TGTGCCAGCAGTCTGAGTGGCGGGGAGCTGTTTTTT.

The chain recombines TRBV2 with TRBJ2-7, with D possibly being TRBD1 or TRBD2 (5 bases each). The V and J ends lost 3 bases and 6 bases respectively, with 12 bases between them. The CDR3 has 13 residues. Germline values: CDR1 SNHLY, CDR2 FYNNEI. The CDR3 protein is CASSDRGQGEQYF. CDR3 nucleotide sequence: TGTGCCAGCAGTGACAGAGGGCAGGGCGAGCAGTACTTC. Looking up the rest from reference TRBV2 and TRBJ2-7 gives the full variable domain: EPEVTQTPSHQVTQMGQEVILRCVPISNHLYFYWYRQILGQKVEFLVSFYNNEISEKSEIFDDQFSVERPDGSNFTLKIRSTKLEDSAMYFCASSDRGQGEQYFGPGTRLTVT.

The J gene is TRBJ2-3, the V gene TRBV29-1, with no clear D. This CDR3 spans 12 amino acids. Germline lookup yields CDR1 SQVTM and CDR2 ANQGSEA. V was shortened by 4 bases and J by 3 bases, with 8 bases between the two germline ends. The CDR3 bases are TGCAGCGTTGTTAGGTATACAGATACGCAGTATTTT. Translating gives CSVVRYTDTQYF.